These 22 T cell receptor beta chains came from one sample sequenced in a study of cytomegalovirus exposure and HLA in healthy donors. The protocol was immunoSEQ multiplex PCR, while the TCRdb copy is restricted to in-frame clones and leaves out a portion. The sample has more than 130,000 clones; around 88% are singletons. The sequenced sample was PBMCs. The receptors shown here come from a woman aged 18 to 35 in good health and CMV-seropositive.

CDR3 in amino acids: CASSSLAGGPDTQYF. CDR3 nucleotide sequence: TGTGCCAGCAGCTCCCTAGCGGGGGGGCCTGATACGCAGTATTTT. The chain carries TRBV7-9 and TRBJ2-3, with TRBD2 matching over 12 bases. There are 15 residues in the CDR3. Germline V gives CDR1 SEHNR, CDR2 FQNEAQ (reference sequence). V shed 4 bases, J shed 6 bases, and the junction held 5 bases outside the gene matches.

This clone was observed once. The chain uses TRBV10-3 and TRBJ2-2; 7 nucleotides align to TRBD1. CDR3 size: 15 residues. From germline, CDR1 is ENHRY and CDR2 SYGVKD. V lost 2 bases and J lost 5; bases outside the gene matches: 5. CDR3 in amino acids: CAISEPYRGTGELFF. The CDR3 DNA follows: TGTGCCATCAGTGAGCCCTACAGGGGTACCGGGGAGCTGTTTTTT.

The chain recombines TRBV5-3 with TRBJ1-2, with D perhaps TRBD1 (6 bases). TRBV5-3 is flagged as an ORF with uncertain function. There are 15 residues in the CDR3. Trimming took off 3 bases at V and 4 bases at J, with 16 bases between the two ends. The CDR3 nucleotides are TGTGCCAGAAGCTGGATGGACAGAGAGGTCTATGGCTACACCTTC. It is translated as CARSWMDREVYGYTF.

The chain joins TRBV2 to TRBJ2-7, with D maybe TRBD2 (6 bases). Germline V gene sequence: CDR1 SNHLY, CDR2 FYNNEI. The CDR3 has 14 residues. V lost 5 bases to trimming and J lost 1 base, with 12 bases between them. CDR3 amino acids: CASSSGLPSYEQYF. The CDR3 region has the DNA TGTGCCAGCAGTTCGGGACTTCCGTCCTACGAGCAGTACTTC.

V is TRBV4-3 and J is TRBJ1-6, with 11 bases lining up with TRBD1. The junction had 3 bases not matched to a gene; V was cut back by 1 base and J by 4 bases. The CDR3 covers 17 residues. The germline V gene has CDR1 LGHNA and CDR2 YSLEER. CDR3 sequence: CASSQGTGGGYNSPLHF. The CDR3 nucleotides are TGCGCCAGCAGCCAAGGGACAGGGGGCGGTTATAATTCACCCCTCCACTTT.

The chain links TRBV7-2 to TRBJ1-6, with TRBD1 identical over 7 bases. This CDR3 region has 16 residues. With V trimmed by 1 base and J by 11 bases, 11 bases remained unmatched. Germline V lookup: CDR1 SGHTA, CDR2 FQGNSA. This CDR3 is CASSLGWAGGTPPLHF. The CDR3 DNA is TGTGCCAGCAGCTTAGGATGGGCAGGGGGGACCCCACCCCTCCACTTT.

The chain employs TRBV30 and TRBJ1-1; the match to TRBD1 covers 7 bases. The CDR3 sequence is 13 residues long. The V gene end was trimmed by 6 bases and the J gene end by 1 base; junction bases not matched to a gene: 5. The V gene's germline CDR1 is GTSNPN and CDR2 SVGIG (reference sequence). The CDR3 bases are TGTGCCTGCCAAAGGACAGGGAACACTGAAGCTTTCTTT. Translation: CACQRTGNTEAFF.

The J gene is TRBJ1-4, the V gene TRBV28, with TRBD1 matching 7 bases. V lost 6 bases and J lost 4; bases outside the gene matches: 8. The length of the CDR3 is 15 residues. Germline V gives CDR1 MDHEN, CDR2 SYDVKM. CDR3 loop: CASRTPTGFNEKLFF. The CDR3 DNA reads TGTGCCAGCAGGACGCCGACAGGGTTTAATGAAAAACTGTTTTTT. Supplemented by reference TRBV28 and TRBJ1-4, the full variable domain reads DVKVTQSSRYLVKRTGEKVFLECVQDMDHENMFWYRQDPGLGLRLIYFSYDVKMKEKGDIPEGYSVSREKKERFSLILESASTNQTSMYLCASRTPTGFNEKLFFGSGTQLSVL.

The chain links TRBV4-3 to TRBJ1-3, with 9 positions matching TRBD1. After removal of 3 bases from V and 4 bases from J, the junction contained 4 bases not matched to a gene. This CDR3 region has 15 residues. The germline V gene encodes CDR1 LGHNA and CDR2 YSLEER. The CDR3 coding sequence is TGCGCCAGCAGCCAGGCCGGGACAGGGGGAAACACCATATATTTT. This sequence encodes CASSQAGTGGNTIYF.

The chain couples TRBV2 to TRBJ1-6; TRBD1 matches 7 bases. The CDR3 extends over 16 amino acids. Trimming cost V 4 bases and J 10 bases; bases outside gene matches: 13. Per the germline V gene, CDR1 is SNHLY and CDR2 is FYNNEI. CDR3 amino acids: CASSVSPQGVGSPLHF. The CDR3 nucleotides are TGTGCCAGCAGTGTTTCACCGCAGGGGGTCGGGTCACCCCTCCACTTT.

The rearrangement links TRBV5-4 to TRBJ2-7, with D possibly TRBD1 on 5 matching bases. Per the germline V gene, CDR1 is SGHNT and CDR2 is YYREEE (reference sequence). Trimming shortened V by 4 bases and J by 5 bases, and 19 bases separated the two germline ends. This CDR3 comprises 15 residues. In DNA, the CDR3 is TGTGCCAGCAGCCACCGTGGGGCGGCCAGGGACGAGCAGTACTTC. Translating it yields CASSHRGAARDEQYF.

The chain joins TRBV14 to TRBJ2-6; maybe TRBD2 (5 bases). V was cut by 4 bases and J by 0 bases, with 25 bases left in between. In germline, CDR1 is SGHDN, CDR2 FVKESK. The CDR3 runs to 21 residues. CDR3 loop: CASSLYHGLAHSSSGANVLTF. The CDR3 bases are TGTGCCAGCAGCCTTTATCATGGTCTAGCCCATTCTAGCTCTGGGGCCAACGTCCTGACTTTC.

CDR3 sequence: CASSPVTGNGYTF. The CDR3, as DNA: TGTGCCAGCTCCCCCGTTACAGGGAATGGCTACACCTTC. The rearrangement joins TRBV18 to TRBJ1-2, with a tentative D call TRBD1 (6 bases). The CDR3 loop spans 13 amino acids. V dropped 6 bases and J dropped 6 bases, with 14 bases sitting between them. Germline CDR1 KGHSH, CDR2 LQKENI.

This chain joins TRBV4-3 and TRBJ2-1; TRBD2 might be the D (7 bases). The germline V gene encodes CDR1 LGHNA and CDR2 YSLEER. There are 16 residues in the CDR3. Trimming shortened V by 0 bases and J by 3 bases, and 12 bases separated the two germline ends. This CDR3 is CASSQEGRGLYNEQFF. In nucleotides, the CDR3 is TGCGCCAGCAGCCAAGAAGGGCGGGGGCTCTACAATGAGCAGTTCTTC.

The chain employs TRBV15 and TRBJ1-4; perhaps TRBD1 as D (5 bases). CDR3 length: 16 amino acids. CDR1 is LNHNV and CDR2 is YYDKDF in the germline V gene (reference sequence). V was cut by 1 base and J by 4 bases, with 13 bases left in between. CDR3 loop: CATSRVRAALNEKLFF. In DNA form, the CDR3 reads TGTGCCACCAGCAGAGTCAGGGCAGCTCTTAATGAAAAACTGTTTTTT.

The chain is built from TRBV19 and TRBJ2-7, with D maybe TRBD2 (5 bases). The CDR3 runs to 14 residues. Germline V gene sequence: CDR1 LNHDA, CDR2 SQIVND (reference sequence). With 1 base removed from V and 0 bases from J, the gap between germline ends came to 7 bases. The CDR3 coding sequence is TGTGCCAGTAGTATAGTAGGGAGCTCCTACGAGCAGTACTTC. Translating gives CASSIVGSSYEQYF.

The gene calls are TRBV10-3 and TRBJ2-1; 8 bases map to TRBD1. V was clipped by 6 bases and J by 10 bases; unmatched bases: 8. Per the germline V gene, CDR1 is ENHRY and CDR2 is SYGVKD. CDR3 size: 13 residues. CDR3 DNA: TGTGCCATCAGACAGGGGGAGGTCGGCGAGCAGTTCTTC. The encoded protein is CAIRQGEVGEQFF.

This sequence joins TRBV6-5 and TRBJ2-7; weak D call: TRBD1 (5 bases). Germline CDR1 reads MNHEY; CDR2 reads SVGAGI. Trimming took off 7 bases at V and 5 bases at J, with 18 bases between the two ends. The CDR3 loop spans 14 amino acids. CDR3 sequence: CASNKRQSRHEQYF. The CDR3 DNA follows: TGTGCCAGCAATAAGAGACAGTCCCGTCACGAGCAGTACTTC.

This clone was counted only a few times. V is TRBV5-6 and J is TRBJ1-5; possible D gene TRBD1, 6 bases. Germline-derived CDR1 and CDR2 are SGHDT and YYEEEE. The CDR3 is 15 residues long. V was shortened by 6 bases and J by 3 bases, with 16 bases between the two germline ends. The CDR3 reads CASTKRGMYNQPQHF. For the CDR3, the DNA is TGTGCCAGCACCAAGAGGGGGATGTACAATCAGCCCCAGCATTTT. Filled out from reference TRBV5-6 and TRBJ1-5, the complete variable domain reads DAGVTQSPTHLIKTRGQQVTLRCSPKSGHDTVSWYQQALGQGPQFIFQYYEEEERQRGNFPDRFSGHQFPNYSSELNVNALLLGDSALYLCASTKRGMYNQPQHFGDGTRLSIL.

The V and J genes are TRBV20-1 and TRBJ2-1; possible D gene TRBD1, 5 bases. This CDR3 has 11 amino acids. V lost 5 bases, J lost 8 bases, and 10 bases lay in between. CDR1 is DFQATT, CDR2 SNEGSKA, per germline (reference sequence). CDR3 bases: TGCAGTGCTTACGGACAACATGAGCAGTTCTTC. Residues: CSAYGQHEQFF.

This clone was detected once. The chain recombines TRBV10-3 with TRBJ2-2; TRBD1 matches at 8 bases. The CDR3 covers 15 residues. CDR1 is ENHRY, CDR2 SYGVKD, per germline. J lost 5 bases, V lost 4 bases, and 6 bases had no gene match. The CDR3 region has the DNA TGTGCCATCAGTGGTCCACAGGGGGGTACCGGGGAGCTGTTTTTT. It is translated as CAISGPQGGTGELFF.

The CDR3 loop is CASSSRVDEQFF. In DNA form, the CDR3 reads TGTGCCAGCAGTTCCAGGGTCGATGAGCAGTTCTTC. This chain uses TRBV6-5 with TRBJ2-1; tentative D call: TRBD1 (5 bases). The germline gives CDR1 MNHEY, CDR2 SVGAGI. The ends were cut back, 4 bases at V and 8 bases at J, with 9 bases in the middle. The CDR3 length is 12 residues.